This T cell receptor beta chain originates from a study of radiation and T cells in renal cell carcinoma. Study findings and constraints: From baseline, blood top tumor clonotypes peaked at 2 weeks post-radiation. No pretreatment tumor biopsies were available for baseline clonotypes.

About this clone: No antigen is known for it.

Time point: blood 4 weeks post-SBRT, at nephrectomy. As to treatment: 15 Gy SBRT to primary tumor, nephrectomy 4 weeks later. After SBRT, blood was collected at 2 and 4 weeks, plus baseline. This renal cell carcinoma was of the clear cell type. V was clipped by 2 bases and J by 5 bases; unmatched bases: 12. The germline CDR1 and CDR2 sequences are GTSNPN and SVGIG (reference sequence). The CDR3 sequence is 16 residues long. Using immunoSEQ multiplex PCR, the repertoire was profiled, and TCRdb retains in-frame clones only, with some absent. The sample has around 180,000 clones; around 90% are singletons.

The sequence was obtained from a woman in her fifties or sixties with renal cell carcinoma. The rearrangement links TRBV30 to TRBJ1-5; 7 bases agree with TRBD1. Source: blood, taken from a patient whose treatment included radiotherapy and nephrectomy. The CDR3 protein is CAWSPPTGRRDQPQHF. CDR3 nucleotides: TGTGCCTGGAGTCCCCCGACAGGGAGGCGGGATCAGCCCCAGCATTTT.